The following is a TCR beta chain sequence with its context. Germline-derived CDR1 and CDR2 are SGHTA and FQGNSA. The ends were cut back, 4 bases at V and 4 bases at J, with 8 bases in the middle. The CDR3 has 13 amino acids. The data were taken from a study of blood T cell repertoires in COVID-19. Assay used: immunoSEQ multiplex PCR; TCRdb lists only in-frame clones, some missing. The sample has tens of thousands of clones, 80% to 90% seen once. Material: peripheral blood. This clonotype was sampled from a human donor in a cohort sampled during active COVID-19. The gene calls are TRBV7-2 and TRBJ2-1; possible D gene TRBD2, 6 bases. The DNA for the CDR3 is TGTGCCAGCAGCTGGACTAAATACAATGAGCAGTTCTTC. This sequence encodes CASSWTKYNEQFF.